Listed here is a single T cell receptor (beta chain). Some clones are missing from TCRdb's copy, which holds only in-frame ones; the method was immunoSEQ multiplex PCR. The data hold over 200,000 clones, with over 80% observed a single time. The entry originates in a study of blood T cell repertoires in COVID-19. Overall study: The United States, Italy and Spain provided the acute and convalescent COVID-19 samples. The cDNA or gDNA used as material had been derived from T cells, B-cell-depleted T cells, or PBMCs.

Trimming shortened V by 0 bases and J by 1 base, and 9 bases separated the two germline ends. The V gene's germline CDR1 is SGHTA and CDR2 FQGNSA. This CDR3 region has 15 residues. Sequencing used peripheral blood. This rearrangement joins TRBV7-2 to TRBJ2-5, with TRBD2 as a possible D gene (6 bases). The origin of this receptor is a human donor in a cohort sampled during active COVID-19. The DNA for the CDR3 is TGTGCCAGCAGCTTAGCCGCGGGGATCCAAGAGACCCAGTACTTC. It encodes CASSLAAGIQETQYF.